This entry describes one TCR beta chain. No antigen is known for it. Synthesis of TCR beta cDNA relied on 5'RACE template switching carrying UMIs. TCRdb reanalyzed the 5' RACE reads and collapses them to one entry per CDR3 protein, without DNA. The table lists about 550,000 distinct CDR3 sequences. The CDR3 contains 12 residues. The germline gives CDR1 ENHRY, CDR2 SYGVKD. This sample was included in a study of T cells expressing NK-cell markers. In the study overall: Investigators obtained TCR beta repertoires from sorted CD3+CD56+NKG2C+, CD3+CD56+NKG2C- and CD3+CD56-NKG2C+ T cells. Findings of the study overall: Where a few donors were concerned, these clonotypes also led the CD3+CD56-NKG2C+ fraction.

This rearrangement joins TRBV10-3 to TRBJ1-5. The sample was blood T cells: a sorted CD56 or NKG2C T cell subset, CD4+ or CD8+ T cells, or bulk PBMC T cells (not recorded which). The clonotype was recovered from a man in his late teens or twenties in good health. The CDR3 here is CAISESQGTQHF.